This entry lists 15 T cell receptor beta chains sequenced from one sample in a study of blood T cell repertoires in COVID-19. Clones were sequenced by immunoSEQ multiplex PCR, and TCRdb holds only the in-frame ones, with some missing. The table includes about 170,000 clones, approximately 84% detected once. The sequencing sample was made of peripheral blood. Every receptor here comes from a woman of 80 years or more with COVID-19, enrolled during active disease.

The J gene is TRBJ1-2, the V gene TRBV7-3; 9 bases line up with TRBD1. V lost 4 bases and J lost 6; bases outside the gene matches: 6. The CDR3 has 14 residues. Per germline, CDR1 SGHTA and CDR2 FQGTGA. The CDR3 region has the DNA TGTGCCAGCAGCTCGAAGACAGGGGGGGATGGCTACACCTTC. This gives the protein CASSSKTGGDGYTF.

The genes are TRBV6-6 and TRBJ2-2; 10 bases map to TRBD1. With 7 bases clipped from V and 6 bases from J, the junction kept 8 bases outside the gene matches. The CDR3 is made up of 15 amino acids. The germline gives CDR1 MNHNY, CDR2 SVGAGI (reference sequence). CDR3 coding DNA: TGTGCCAGCATAGACCCCGGACAGGGGGCCGGGGAGCTGTTTTTT. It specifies CASIDPGQGAGELFF.

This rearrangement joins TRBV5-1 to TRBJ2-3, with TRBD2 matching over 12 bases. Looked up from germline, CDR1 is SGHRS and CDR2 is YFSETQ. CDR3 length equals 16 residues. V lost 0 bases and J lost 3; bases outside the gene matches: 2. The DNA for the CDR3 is TGCGCCAGCAGCTTGGGTGGACTAGCGGGAACAGATACGCAGTATTTT. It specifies CASSLGGLAGTDTQYF.

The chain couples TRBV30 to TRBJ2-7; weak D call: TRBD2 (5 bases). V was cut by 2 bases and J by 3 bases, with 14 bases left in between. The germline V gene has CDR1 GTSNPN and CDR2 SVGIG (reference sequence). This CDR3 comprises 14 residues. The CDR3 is CAWSRTGLFYEQYF. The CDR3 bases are TGTGCCTGGAGTCGGACTGGCCTTTTCTACGAGCAGTACTTC.

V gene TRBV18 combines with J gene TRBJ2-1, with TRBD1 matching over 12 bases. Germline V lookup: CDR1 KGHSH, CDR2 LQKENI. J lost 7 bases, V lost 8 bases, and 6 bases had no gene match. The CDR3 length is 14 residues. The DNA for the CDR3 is TGTGCCAGCAACCGGGACAGGGGGCGGAATGAGCAGTTCTTC. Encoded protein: CASNRDRGRNEQFF.

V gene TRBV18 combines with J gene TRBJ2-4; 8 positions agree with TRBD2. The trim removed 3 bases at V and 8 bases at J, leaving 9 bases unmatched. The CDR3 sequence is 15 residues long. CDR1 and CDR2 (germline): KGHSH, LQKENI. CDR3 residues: CASSPVAGRGDIQYF. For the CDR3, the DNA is TGTGCCAGCTCACCCGTAGCGGGAAGAGGGGACATTCAGTACTTC.

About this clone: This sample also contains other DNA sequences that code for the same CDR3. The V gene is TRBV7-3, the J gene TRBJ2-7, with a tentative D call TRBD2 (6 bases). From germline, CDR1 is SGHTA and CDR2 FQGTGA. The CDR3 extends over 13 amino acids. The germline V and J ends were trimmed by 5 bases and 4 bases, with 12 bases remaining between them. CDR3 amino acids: CASSPAGGYEQYF. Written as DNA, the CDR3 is TGTGCCAGCAGCCCAGCCGGGGGTTACGAGCAGTACTTC.

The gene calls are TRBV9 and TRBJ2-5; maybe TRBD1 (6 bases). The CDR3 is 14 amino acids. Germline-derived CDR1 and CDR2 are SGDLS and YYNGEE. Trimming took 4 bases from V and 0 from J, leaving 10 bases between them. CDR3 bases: TGTGCCAGCAGCTTTGGACAGTACCAAGAGACCCAGTACTTC. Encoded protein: CASSFGQYQETQYF.

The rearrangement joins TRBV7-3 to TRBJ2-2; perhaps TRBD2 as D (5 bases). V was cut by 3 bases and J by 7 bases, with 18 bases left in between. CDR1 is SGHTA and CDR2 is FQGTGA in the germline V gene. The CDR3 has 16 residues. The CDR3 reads CASSLMSGSNGGELFF. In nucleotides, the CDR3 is TGTGCCAGCAGCTTGATGTCGGGATCAAATGGCGGGGAGCTGTTTTTT.

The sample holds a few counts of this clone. The CDR3 sequence: CSVEGRIGTDTQYF. CDR3 nucleotide sequence: TGCAGCGTCGAGGGTCGGATCGGCACAGATACGCAGTATTTT. V usage is TRBV29-1 and J usage is TRBJ2-3, with TRBD2 as a possible D gene (5 bases). The CDR3 has 14 amino acids. V lost 6 bases to trimming and J lost 1 base, with 14 bases between them. Germline loops: CDR1 SQVTM, CDR2 ANQGSEA.

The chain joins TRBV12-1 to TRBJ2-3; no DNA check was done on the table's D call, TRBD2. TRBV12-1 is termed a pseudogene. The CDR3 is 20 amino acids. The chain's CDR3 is CASSLAGTSGSVWGTDTQYF. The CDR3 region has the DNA TGTGCCAGCAGCTTAGCCGGGACTAGCGGGAGCGTTTGGGGCACAGATACGCAGTATTTT.

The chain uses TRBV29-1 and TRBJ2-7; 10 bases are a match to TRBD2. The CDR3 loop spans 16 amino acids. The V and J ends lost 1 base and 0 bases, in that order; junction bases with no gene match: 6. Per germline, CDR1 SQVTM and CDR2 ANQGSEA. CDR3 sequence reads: CSVEGLAGESSYEQYF. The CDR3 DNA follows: TGCAGCGTTGAAGGGCTAGCGGGGGAAAGCTCCTACGAGCAGTACTTC.

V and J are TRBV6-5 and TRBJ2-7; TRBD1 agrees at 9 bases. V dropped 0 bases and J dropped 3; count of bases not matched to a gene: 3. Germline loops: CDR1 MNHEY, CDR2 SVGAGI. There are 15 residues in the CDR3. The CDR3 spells CASSYSGTGNYEQYF. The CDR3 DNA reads TGTGCCAGCAGTTACTCGGGGACAGGGAACTACGAGCAGTACTTC.

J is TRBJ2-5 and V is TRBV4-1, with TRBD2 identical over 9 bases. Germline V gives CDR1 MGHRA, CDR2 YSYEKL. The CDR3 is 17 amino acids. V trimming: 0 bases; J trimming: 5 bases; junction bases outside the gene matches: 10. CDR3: CASSQDPTAGGQETQYF. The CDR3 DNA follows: TGCGCCAGCAGCCAAGACCCCACCGCGGGAGGGCAGGAGACCCAGTACTTC.

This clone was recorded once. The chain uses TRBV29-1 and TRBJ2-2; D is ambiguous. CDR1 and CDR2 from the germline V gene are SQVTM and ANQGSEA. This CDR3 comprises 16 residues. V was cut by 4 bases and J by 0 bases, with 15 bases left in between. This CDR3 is CSVAILSGTNTGELFF. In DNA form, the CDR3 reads TGCAGCGTTGCCATCCTCTCAGGAACGAACACCGGGGAGCTGTTTTTT.